These 4 T cell receptor beta chains were sequenced from one sample in a study of regulatory T cells in long-lasting Graves disease. Time point reported: newly diagnosed GD, antithyroid drugs for less than 3 months. Extracted RNA from PBMCs served as the source of the TCR library. Construction of TCR beta libraries relied on iRepertoire HTBI primers and on Arm-PCR targeting CDR3 regions. MiXCR, applied by TCRdb to the multiplex PCR reads, yields one record per CDR3 protein. This sample has hundreds of thousands of distinct CDR3 sequences, with roughly a sixth found just once. The same sample was also used in a study of T cells in Graves' hyperthyroidism and ophthalmopathy.

This specimen consisted of peripheral blood mononuclear cells (PBMCs), obtained at new diagnosis, from a patient treated with antithyroid drugs. The origin of the receptors is a woman aged 35-65 years with Graves disease.

The rearrangement links TRBV5-1 to TRBJ1-3; no clear D. The CDR3 sequence is 15 residues long. V was clipped by 5 bases and J by 0 bases, with 12 bases between them. Germline assignment: CDR1 SGHRS and CDR2 YFSETQ. The CDR3 reads CASSPQTLSGNTIYF. The DNA of the CDR3 is TGCGCCAGCAGTCCCCAGACACTCTCTGGAAACACCATATATTTT.

This clonotype was recorded many times. The rearrangement links TRBV11-1 to TRBJ1-1; D possibly corresponds to TRBD1 (6 bases). V was shortened by 5 bases and J by 0 bases, with 13 bases between the two germline ends. This CDR3 contains 15 residues. CDR1 SGHAT and CDR2 FQDESV come from the germline V gene (reference sequence). CDR3 region: CASSDLWTVNTEAFF. The CDR3 DNA is TGTGCCAGCAGCGACCTCTGGACAGTGAACACTGAAGCTTTCTTT.

This clonotype was counted ten times or more. The J gene is TRBJ2-1, the V gene TRBV2; 8 bases match TRBD2. This CDR3 spans 15 amino acids. Germline lookup yields CDR1 SNHLY and CDR2 FYNNEI. V dropped 7 bases and J dropped 10; count of bases not matched to a gene: 15. As DNA, the CDR3 is TGTGCCAGCACCGAGGGCGGGGGGCACGGGAGGGAGCAGTTCTTC. Encoded protein: CASTEGGGHGREQFF. Complete variable domain (other parts from reference TRBV2 and TRBJ2-1): EPEVTQTPSHQVTQMGQEVILRCVPISNHLYFYWYRQILGQKVEFLVSFYNNEISEKSEIFDDQFSVERPDGSNFTLKIRSTKLEDSAMYFCASTEGGGHGREQFFGPGTRLTVL.

This clonotype was recorded a few times. This chain uses TRBV29-1 with TRBJ2-3, with D perhaps TRBD1 or TRBD2 (6 bases each). The CDR3 contains 15 residues. V lost 3 bases to trimming and J lost 4 bases, with 17 bases between them. The germline gives CDR1 SQVTM, CDR2 ANQGSEA. The CDR3 DNA follows: TGCAGCGTTGATGTTCGGGGGCGTTTAGCAGATACGCAGTATTTT. This sequence encodes CSVDVRGRLADTQYF.